A single T cell receptor (beta chain) is shown here with its context. What it recognizes is unknown. One junction end does not reproduce the germline sequence, and a read error may be involved. This sample is drawn from a study of chemoradiotherapy in HPV16-positive cancers. Study at large: Candidate HPV-specific T-cell clones and common TCR motifs came from functional assays in two HPV16-positive patients. Study-wide results and caveats: During treatment, candidate HPV-specific clones and E7-related motifs expanded in tumor. Only a couple of HPV16-positive patients supplied the functional HPV-specificity definition.

Method: immunoSEQ multiplex PCR; TCRdb's copy keeps in-frame clones and lacks some. The sample has approximately 8,800 clones, approximately 70% seen once; the top ten hold over 9%. The sequencing here drew on tumor tissue, taken from a patient who underwent chemoradiotherapy. This receptor was identified in a human donor with HPV-associated anogenital cancer.

The CDR3 here is CASSLYTAAYEQYF. In DNA form, the CDR3 reads TGTGCCAGCAGCTTGTACACAGCCGCTTACGAGCAGTACTTC. The chain is built from TRBV5-1 and TRBJ2-7; D is unresolved. This CDR3 has 14 residues. Germline CDR1 and CDR2: SGHRS and YFSETQ.